These T cell receptor beta chains were read from a single sample in a study of CD8 T cells in Susac syndrome. TCRdb reprocessed the immunoSEQ multiplex PCR reads with MiXCR, giving one entry per CDR3 protein. Of about 210,000 distinct CDR3 sequences in the sample, 95% are singletons; the top ten hold about 0.094%. The source material was CD4+ T cells from PBMCs. These receptors were collected from a human donor in good health. Each CDR3 is given with its conserved first and last residue. D genes are given only for firm matches. Rows may omit the clone size; those that give it use once, few, many or a size class.

d_call	clone_size	v_call	j_call	cdr3_nt	cdr3_aa
NA	NA	TRBV5-1	TRBJ1-2	TGCGCCAGCAGCCCCCTCGGTCAGGGGAACTATGGCTACACCTTC	CASSPLGQGNYGYTF
TRBD1	NA	TRBV4-3	TRBJ1-5	TGCGCCAGCAGCCAGGGGACAGTAGTAGGATGGCCCCAGCATTTT	CASSQGTVVGWPQHF
NA	NA	TRBV25-1	TRBJ2-3	TGTGCCAGCAGTGATGTGATTTGGGGGACTAGCACAGATACGCAGTATTTT	CASSDVIWGTSTDTQYF
TRBD2	NA	TRBV2	TRBJ2-1	TGTGCCAGCAGTGAAAGCGGGATCTACAATGAGCAGTTCTTC	CASSESGIYNEQFF
TRBD2	NA	TRBV29-1	TRBJ2-1	TGCAGCGTTGTAACTCTAGCGGGGGGCCCAAGGGAGCAGTTCTTC	CSVVTLAGGPREQFF
NA	NA	TRBV19	TRBJ2-5	TGTGCCAGTAGCTGGACCTCGAACCAAGAGACCCAGTACTTC	CASSWTSNQETQYF
NA	NA	TRBV29-1	TRBJ1-4	TGCAGCGTGCCCTCATCAGGTTCGACTAATGAAAAACTGTTTTTT	CSVPSSGSTNEKLFF
NA	once	TRBV7-2	TRBJ2-2	TGTGCCAGCAGCTTAGAAAGTGGGGCAGGCGGGGAGCTGTTTTTT	CASSLESGAGGELFF
NA	NA	TRBV19	TRBJ2-1	TGTGCCAGTAAGGGACAGGCGGGGGGATCCTACAATGAGCAGTTCTTC	CASKGQAGGSYNEQFF
NA	once	TRBV27	TRBJ2-3	TGTGCCAGCAGGATTCCTACCGGTACGCAGTATTTT	CASRIPTGTQYF
NA	once	TRBV4-1	TRBJ2-5	TGCGCCAGCAGCCAAGTGATGGGACCCGGCGAGGGTGGGTTGAACTTC	CASSQVMGPGEGGLNF
NA	once	TRBV20-1	TRBJ1-6	TGCAGTGCTGGACCCAGGGTCGGACGAGATTCACCCCTCCACTTT	CSAGPRVGRDSPLHF
NA	NA	TRBV6-5	TRBJ2-1	TGTGCCAGCACCTCTGCTGGCGGGGAGGTCTATGAGCAGTTCTTC	CASTSAGGEVYEQFF
NA	NA	TRBV11-2	TRBJ1-5	TGTGCCAGCAGCTTTTCAGGGGATCAGCCCCAGCATTTT	CASSFSGDQPQHF
NA	NA	TRBV30	TRBJ2-3	TGTGCCTGGAGTGTACAAGGGGGAGATACGCAGTATTTT	CAWSVQGGDTQYF
NA	NA	TRBV5-1	TRBJ2-5	TGCGCCAGCAGCTTGGAGGGGGTTGTAGAAGAGACCCAGTACTTC	CASSLEGVVEETQYF
TRBD1	once	TRBV27	TRBJ2-3	TGTGCCAGCAGTACCCTGACAGGGCCCACAGATACGCAGTATTTT	CASSTLTGPTDTQYF
TRBD2	NA	TRBV3-1	TRBJ2-1	TGTGCCAGCAGCCAAGATTCGGGAGGGCCTTACAATGAGCAGTTCTTC	CASSQDSGGPYNEQFF
TRBD2	NA	TRBV12-3/TRBV12-4	TRBJ2-1	TGTGCCAGCACCCCGTGGGCTAGCGGTTACAATGAGCAGTTCTTC	CASTPWASGYNEQFF
NA	NA	TRBV9	TRBJ1-4	TGTGCCAGCAGCGCCGACCCCGGACCAGCAGGGGTAAAACTGTTTTTT	CASSADPGPAGVKLFF
NA	NA	TRBV4-1	TRBJ2-1	TGCGCCAGCAGCCAAGTCGTCAGGGACCATGAGCAGTTCTTC	CASSQVVRDHEQFF
TRBD2	NA	TRBV18	TRBJ2-3	TGTGCCAGCTCACCAGGACTAGCGGGGGCCTTGAGCTCCACAGATACGCAGTATTTT	CASSPGLAGALSSTDTQYF
NA	NA	TRBV27	TRBJ1-1	TGTGCCAGCAGGGGTACCAGTGCGAACACTGAAGCTTTCTTT	CASRGTSANTEAFF
NA	NA	TRBV29-1	TRBJ2-1	TGCAGCGTTGTAGAGGACTACCCCCGCAATGAGCAGTTCTTC	CSVVEDYPRNEQFF
TRBD2	NA	TRBV20-1	TRBJ2-5	TGCAGTGCTAGGATCAACCTAGCGGTAGGGACCCAGTACTTC	CSARINLAVGTQYF
TRBD1	NA	TRBV7-3	TRBJ2-5	TGTGCCAGCAGCTTAAACCCCAGGGGGGAGACCCAGTACTTC	CASSLNPRGETQYF
NA	NA	TRBV9	TRBJ2-5	TGTGCCAGCAGCGTGGGGATTGGAGAAACCCAGTACTTC	CASSVGIGETQYF
TRBD1	NA	TRBV6-2/TRBV6-3	TRBJ2-1	TGTGCCAGCATAAGCCGGGACAGGGTTGTTGAGCAGTTCTTC	CASISRDRVVEQFF
TRBD2	NA	TRBV19	TRBJ2-1	TGTGCCAGTAGTACCAGCGGGGGGGCTTACAATGAGCAGTTCTTC	CASSTSGGAYNEQFF
NA	NA	TRBV20-1	TRBJ2-3	TGCAGTGCTAGAGATGGGCGGAACCTAGCAGATACGCAGTATTTT	CSARDGRNLADTQYF
TRBD2	NA	TRBV29-1	TRBJ2-1	TGCAGCGTTGGCCCAGCGGGAGACGGTGGCGATGAGCAGTTCTTC	CSVGPAGDGGDEQFF
NA	few	TRBV12-3/TRBV12-4	TRBJ2-3	TGTGCCAGCAGTTTCGGTCGCACAGATACGCAGTATTTT	CASSFGRTDTQYF
TRBD2	NA	TRBV20-1	TRBJ2-5	TGCAGTGCGTGTAGCGGGGGCCAAGGGACCCAGTACTTC	CSACSGGQGTQYF
NA	NA	TRBV20-1	TRBJ1-5	TGCAGTGCTAGGGACCAGGGAGGATGGCCCCAGCATTTT	CSARDQGGWPQHF
NA	NA	TRBV5-1	TRBJ1-3	TGCGCCAGCAGCGTGGACGGAGCCAGCTCTGGAAACACCATATATTTT	CASSVDGASSGNTIYF
TRBD2	NA	TRBV7-2	TRBJ2-7	TGTGCCAGCAGCTTAACTAGCGGCTCCTACGAGCAGTACTTC	CASSLTSGSYEQYF
NA	NA	TRBV3-1	TRBJ2-3	TGTGCCAGCAGCCCCAACCCAGCGGGCGGACAGTATTTT	CASSPNPAGGQYF
TRBD1	NA	TRBV19	TRBJ2-6	TGTGCCAGTAGCGAAGGACAGGCTGGCTCTGGGGCCAACGTCCTGACTTTC	CASSEGQAGSGANVLTF
NA	NA	TRBV19	TRBJ2-5	TGTGCCAGTAGTATAGGACTAACCCAGTACTTC	CASSIGLTQYF
TRBD1	NA	TRBV7-3	TRBJ2-1	TGTGCCAGCAGCTCTCGGCTAGGGACAGGAGCGGATGAGCAGTTCTTC	CASSSRLGTGADEQFF
TRBD2	NA	TRBV12-3/TRBV12-4	TRBJ2-2	TGTGCCAGCAGTTCCATCAAGCAGCGGGGTCTGGACGGGGAGCTGTTTTTT	CASSSIKQRGLDGELFF
TRBD1	NA	TRBV30	TRBJ2-2	TGTGCCTGGAGTGGACAGGGGGTCGGGGAGCTGTTTTTT	CAWSGQGVGELFF
NA	NA	TRBV5-1	TRBJ2-3	TGCGCCAGCAGCTTGCTCGAAACAGGCACAGATACGCAGTATTTT	CASSLLETGTDTQYF
NA	NA	TRBV7-8	TRBJ2-5	TGTGCCAGCAGGATAGTAGCCGGCCAAGAGACCCAGTACTTC	CASRIVAGQETQYF
TRBD1	NA	TRBV19	TRBJ1-5	TGTGCCAGCTTAAAGACAGGGATCCCCAATCAGCCCCAGCATTTT	CASLKTGIPNQPQHF
TRBD2	once	TRBV2	TRBJ2-5	TGTGCCAGTGTTTCTAGCGGGTTATCGGAGACCCAGTACTTC	CASVSSGLSETQYF
NA	NA	TRBV10-3	TRBJ2-5	TGTGCCATCAGTGCGAGTAGCGGCCGCCTACAAGAGACCCAGTACTTC	CAISASSGRLQETQYF
NA	NA	TRBV9	TRBJ1-1	TGTGCCAGCAGCGTCAACACATTCTCAGAAGCTTTCTTT	CASSVNTFSEAFF
NA	NA	TRBV9	TRBJ2-2	TGTGCCAGCAGCGTGGACAGACCCACCGGGGAGCTGTTTTTT	CASSVDRPTGELFF
TRBD1	NA	TRBV18	TRBJ2-1	TGTGCCAGCTCACCGACAGGGCAGGGCAATGAGCAGTTCTTC	CASSPTGQGNEQFF
TRBD2	once	TRBV20-1	TRBJ2-3	TGCAGTGCTTCTACCCTTAGCGGGATCACAGATACGCAGTATTTT	CSASTLSGITDTQYF
TRBD1	NA	TRBV24-1	TRBJ2-5	TGTGCCACCAGTGATACCGGGACAGGACCTGGAGCCTTGGAGACCCAGTACTTC	CATSDTGTGPGALETQYF
NA	NA	TRBV24-1	TRBJ2-1	TGTGCCACCAGTGTTCCTCGGGGGAGCTCCTACAATGAGCAGTTCTTC	CATSVPRGSSYNEQFF
NA	NA	TRBV27	TRBJ2-5	TGTGCCAGCAGTCGACAGCTACAAGAGACCCAGTACTTC	CASSRQLQETQYF
TRBD2	NA	TRBV20-1	TRBJ2-1	TGCAGTGCTACTGGACTAGCGGGAGGCTGGCCCTACAATGAGCAGTTCTTC	CSATGLAGGWPYNEQFF
TRBD2	NA	TRBV29-1	TRBJ2-1	TGCAGCGTAGACTATCCGACTAGCGGGGAGCTCCGGGTGTACAATGAGCAGTTCTTC	CSVDYPTSGELRVYNEQFF
NA	NA	TRBV20-1	TRBJ2-7	TGCAGTGCTAGAGCCTTAATAAACGAGCAGTACTTC	CSARALINEQYF
NA	NA	TRBV12-3/TRBV12-4	TRBJ1-5	TGTGCCAGCAGCTCCCACCTAGGGCAGCCCCAGCATTTT	CASSSHLGQPQHF
TRBD2	NA	TRBV13	TRBJ2-3	TGTGCCAGCAGCTGGGGACTAGCGGGATGGAGGAGCGCAGATACGCAGTATTTT	CASSWGLAGWRSADTQYF
NA	NA	TRBV2	TRBJ1-2	TGTGCCAGCAGTGACAGGGTTCGACAAGGCTACACCTTC	CASSDRVRQGYTF